The present T cell receptor (beta chain) was sequenced within a study of CD8 T cells in ankylosing spondylitis. Findings of the study overall: Characteristic, it appeared, of ankylosing spondylitis blood was a TCR beta motif of eight highly homologous variants.

With regard to this clonotype: Its antigen is still unknown.

Using quantitative 5'-RACE with molecular barcodes, the authors made TCR beta libraries. One entry per CDR3 protein, called by TCRdb with MiXCR from the 5' RACE reads. The profile covers about 700,000 distinct CDR3 sequences, with over 15% appearing a single time and under 20% taken by the ten largest. V lost 2 bases to trimming and J lost 6 bases, with 16 bases between them. CDR1 and CDR2 from the germline V gene are MDHEN and SYDVKM. CDR3 length: 15 amino acids. The chain uses TRBV28 and TRBJ1-1, with D tentatively TRBD1 (6 bases). The sequence was obtained from a male donor with ankylosing spondylitis. The specimen sequenced was blood, either unsorted or a sorted T cell fraction (not recorded which). The CDR3 nucleotides read TGTGCCAGCAGTTTAGACAGGTCAATGAAAGCTGAAGCTTTCTTT. Translating gives CASSLDRSMKAEAFF.